The 13 T cell receptor beta chains reported below all come from one sample, sequenced in a study of OX40 agonist ivuxolimab in advanced cancers. The protocol was immunoSEQ multiplex PCR, while the TCRdb copy is restricted to in-frame clones and leaves out a portion. The sample lists roughly 71,000 clones; roughly nine tenths were seen once. This sample comprised CD4+ or CD8+ T cells sorted from blood, obtained in a trial of the OX40 agonist ivuxolimab. The receptors come from an adult with an advanced solid tumor such as melanoma, head and neck, liver or kidney cancer.

This chain joins TRBV7-2 and TRBJ2-1, with 8 bases fitting TRBD2. V shed 4 bases, J shed 5 bases, and the junction held 7 bases outside the gene matches. The CDR3 runs 15 residues. Germline assignment: CDR1 SGHTA and CDR2 FQGNSA. The CDR3 sequence: CASSSSLAANNEQFF. The CDR3 coding sequence is TGTGCCAGCAGCTCCTCACTAGCGGCTAACAATGAGCAGTTCTTC.

CDR3 sequence reads: CASSVGGGTLLHEQFF. The CDR3, as DNA: TGTGCCAGCAGCGTAGGGGGCGGGACCCTACTACATGAGCAGTTCTTC. V usage is TRBV9 and J usage is TRBJ2-1; tentatively, D is TRBD2 (6 bases). The CDR3 extends over 16 amino acids. CDR1 and CDR2 from the germline V gene are SGDLS and YYNGEE. V was clipped by 0 bases and J by 8 bases, with 18 bases between them.

This clone was observed a single time. The chain is built from TRBV10-3 and TRBJ2-1; D is unresolved. Germline CDR1 is ENHRY and CDR2 is SYGVKD. The CDR3 extends over 16 amino acids. The V end lost 4 bases, the J end lost 5 bases, and 18 bases lay between the germline ends. Written as DNA, the CDR3 is TGTGCCATCAGTGCCCGCCCCCCCGGTTACAACAATGAGCAGTTCTTC. Protein sequence: CAISARPPGYNNEQFF.

The V gene is TRBV7-3, the J gene TRBJ2-2, with no clear D. Germline CDR1 SGHTA, CDR2 FQGTGA. The CDR3 is made up of 13 amino acids. The V end was cut by 5 bases, the J end by 3 bases, with 7 bases between. CDR3 protein: CASSQSYTGELFF. CDR3 sequence (DNA): TGTGCCAGCAGCCAGAGTTACACCGGGGAGCTGTTTTTT. The whole variable domain, remainder taken from reference TRBV7-3 and TRBJ2-2, is GAGVSQTPSNKVTEKGKYVELRCDPISGHTALYWYRQSLGQGPEFLIYFQGTGAADDSGLPNDRFFAVRPEGSVSTLKIQRTERGDSAVYLCASSQSYTGELFFGEGSRLTVL.

CDR3 nucleotide sequence: TGTGCCAGCAGCCGACTAGCGATGAATTCCGGGGAGCTGTTTTTT. Protein sequence: CASSRLAMNSGELFF. The chain links TRBV5-6 to TRBJ2-2; the match to TRBD2 covers 8 bases. Germline CDR1 is SGHDT and CDR2 is YYEEEE. Trimming took 4 bases from V and 6 from J; bases not matched to a gene: 8. CDR3 length: 15 amino acids.

This clone was observed once. V is TRBV29-1 and J is TRBJ2-2, with D hard to call. Germline lookup yields CDR1 SQVTM and CDR2 ANQGSEA. The CDR3 has 13 residues. The V end was cut by 1 base, the J end by 7 bases, with 10 bases between. The CDR3 DNA follows: TGCAGCGTTGAAGGGGCTCGGCGCGGGGAGCTGTTTTTT. It yields the protein CSVEGARRGELFF.

The table lists this clone with a count of one. The chain uses TRBV7-2 and TRBJ2-2; 8 bases fit TRBD2. Germline CDR1 reads SGHTA; CDR2 reads FQGNSA. The CDR3 is 16 residues long. After removal of 2 bases from V and 7 bases from J, the junction contained 9 bases not matched to a gene. CDR3 loop: CASSLPPGGAGGELFF. The CDR3 nucleotides read TGTGCCAGCAGCTTACCACCGGGGGGGGCCGGCGGGGAGCTGTTTTTT.

The chain uses TRBV11-3 and TRBJ2-1, with D possibly being TRBD2 (6 bases). Trimming left V 8 bases short and J 6 bases short, with 8 bases between. The CDR3 contains 11 residues. Germline V gene sequence: CDR1 SGHNT, CDR2 YENEEA. The CDR3 sequence is CASLRGNEQFF. The CDR3 DNA is TGTGCCAGCCTGCGGGGCAATGAGCAGTTCTTC.

The rearrangement uses TRBV11-3 and TRBJ1-1; D is undetermined. V lost 1 base to trimming and J lost 0 bases, with 6 bases between them. The germline gives CDR1 SGHNT, CDR2 YENEEA. The CDR3 is 14 residues long. The CDR3 sequence is CASSLGDMNTEAFF. CDR3 DNA: TGTGCCAGCAGCTTAGGTGACATGAACACTGAAGCTTTCTTT. Drawing the rest from reference TRBV11-3 and TRBJ1-1, the complete variable domain is EAGVVQSPRYKIIEKKQPVAFWCNPISGHNTLYWYLQNLGQGPELLIRYENEEAVDDSQLPKDRFSAERLKGVDSTLKIQPAELGDSAVYLCASSLGDMNTEAFFGQGTRLTVV.

This chain uses TRBV28 with TRBJ2-4; weak D call: TRBD2 (7 bases). V was pared by 7 bases and J by 5 bases, with 18 bases between. Germline V CDR1 and CDR2: MDHEN, SYDVKM. The CDR3 is made up of 15 amino acids. The CDR3 region is CASNTLWGGQNIQYF. The CDR3 region has the DNA TGTGCCAGCAACACCCTTTGGGGGGGGCAAAACATTCAGTACTTC.

The chain employs TRBV7-8 and TRBJ2-5; D ambiguous. V gave up 2 bases and J gave up 5 bases, with 6 bases separating them. CDR3 length equals 12 residues. In germline, CDR1 is SGHVS, CDR2 FQNEAQ. CDR3 protein: CASSLSRETQYF. CDR3 nucleotide sequence: TGTGCCAGCAGCTTATCCCGGGAGACCCAGTACTTC.

The J gene is TRBJ1-1, the V gene TRBV6-5; a weak D match, TRBD1 (5 bases). CDR1 and CDR2 (germline): MNHEY, SVGAGI. V was pared by 5 bases and J by 9 bases, with 13 bases between. The CDR3 covers 12 residues. The CDR3 nucleotides read TGTGCCAGCAGTCCCCGGACAATCCAAGCTTTCTTT. It yields the protein CASSPRTIQAFF.

This clone has only a few counts. The J gene is TRBJ1-4, the V gene TRBV19; D ambiguous. The CDR3 extends over 15 amino acids. V was cut by 1 base and J by 4 bases, with 10 bases left in between. The germline gives CDR1 LNHDA, CDR2 SQIVND (reference sequence). The CDR3 spells CASSIGGPRNEKLFF. The CDR3 nucleotides read TGTGCCAGTAGTATAGGTGGGCCGCGTAATGAAAAACTGTTTTTT. Filled out from reference TRBV19 and TRBJ1-4, the complete variable domain reads DGGITQSPKYLFRKEGQNVTLSCEQNLNHDAMYWYRQDPGQGLRLIYYSQIVNDFQKGDIAEGYSVSREKKESFPLTVTSAQKNPTAFYLCASSIGGPRNEKLFFGSGTQLSVL.